A single sample is the source of the 20 T cell receptor beta chains below, sequenced in a study of human T cells and chemical hapten exposure. Sample time point: patch test 1, 2 weeks after DPC sensitization. Treatment reported: therapeutic diphenylcyclopropenone sensitization with weekly scalp DPC. From the RACE reads, TCRdb called clonotypes with MiXCR, one entry per CDR3 protein. The sample holds about 49,000 distinct CDR3 sequences, around 9.3% seen once. Specimen: whole blood, collected in connection with sensitization to the hapten diphenylcyclopropenone (DPC). The receptors come from a woman between 45 and 65 years old with alopecia areata. Some clones in this sample may be carry-over from other donors' samples.

This clonotype was observed at least ten times. This rearrangement joins TRBV6-6 to TRBJ2-2; no reliable D call. Germline-derived CDR1 and CDR2 are MNHNY and SVGAGI (reference sequence). The ends were cut back, 6 bases at V and 1 base at J, with 6 bases in the middle. The CDR3 spans 13 residues. The CDR3 DNA reads as TGTGCCAGCAGACTACAGAACACCGGGGAGCTGTTTTTT. It encodes CASRLQNTGELFF.

As regards this clonotype: Given a much more abundant clone one base away, this may be a read error. This CDR3 is missing its conserved last phenylalanine or tryptophan, likely due to a read error. The chain links TRBV7-9 to TRBJ2-3, with D unclear. V lost 2 bases to trimming and J lost 6 bases, with 12 bases between them. This CDR3 region has 14 residues. Germline V gene sequence: CDR1 SEHNR, CDR2 FQNEAQ (reference sequence). CDR3 protein: CASSLSTRADTQYL. DNA for the CDR3: TGTGCCAGCAGCTTAAGCACCCGTGCGGATACGCAGTATTTA.

CDR3 protein: CASSHPGTPYEQYF. The CDR3 region has the DNA TGTGCCAGCAGTCATCCTGGGACACCCTACGAGCAGTACTTC. The rearrangement uses TRBV27 and TRBJ2-7; possibly TRBD1 for D (6 bases). Trimming took off 5 bases at V and 2 bases at J, with 13 bases between the two ends. This CDR3 has 14 amino acids. CDR1 and CDR2 (germline): MNHEY, SMNVEV (reference sequence).

This clonotype occurred many times. V and J are TRBV20-1 and TRBJ2-4; 11 positions agree with TRBD1. Per germline, CDR1 DFQATT and CDR2 SNEGSKA (reference sequence). Trimming removed 3 bases from V and 0 bases from J; junction bases left unmatched: 7. The CDR3 is 17 amino acids. CDR3 DNA sequence: TGCAGTGCTAGTTCAGGGGGACAGGGGGTAGCCAAAAACATTCAGTACTTC. Its protein product is CSASSGGQGVAKNIQYF.

This clonotype came up many times. The J gene is TRBJ2-3, the V gene TRBV5-5; 10 bases map to TRBD1. Germline V CDR1 and CDR2: SGHKS, YYEKEE (reference sequence). The V gene end was trimmed by 0 bases and the J gene end by 4 bases; junction bases not matched to a gene: 5. The CDR3 extends over 16 amino acids. CDR3 in amino acids: CASSLGDRGRADTQYF. CDR3 coding DNA: TGTGCCAGCAGCTTGGGAGACAGGGGGCGCGCAGATACGCAGTATTTT.

This clonotype was detected ten times or more. V usage is TRBV7-9 and J usage is TRBJ1-3; perhaps TRBD1 as D (5 bases). The V and J ends lost 5 bases and 4 bases respectively, with 18 bases between them. Per the germline V gene, CDR1 is SEHNR and CDR2 is FQNEAQ (reference sequence). This CDR3 has 16 amino acids. The CDR3 sequence is CASSPTHQRGGNTIYF. As DNA, the CDR3 is TGTGCCAGCAGCCCAACGCACCAGCGGGGCGGAAACACCATATATTTT. The full variable domain, its missing parts supplied by reference TRBV7-9 and TRBJ1-3, is DTGVSQNPRHKITKRGQNVTFRCDPISEHNRLYWYRQTLGQGPEFLTYFQNEAQLEKSRLLSDRFSAERPKGSFSTLEIQRTEQGDSAMYLCASSPTHQRGGNTIYFGEGSWLTVV.

This clonotype was found a few times. The chain joins TRBV27 to TRBJ2-7, with 7 nucleotides matching TRBD1. After removal of 5 bases from V and 7 bases from J, the junction contained 5 bases not matched to a gene. Germline lookup yields CDR1 MNHEY and CDR2 SMNVEV (reference sequence). This CDR3 has 12 amino acids. In DNA form, the CDR3 reads TGTGCCAGCAGTCGACAGGGTCGAGAGCAGTACTTC. Amino acid sequence: CASSRQGREQYF.

This clonotype was seen at least ten times. This chain joins TRBV5-1 and TRBJ1-5; maybe TRBD1 (6 bases). The CDR3 extends over 13 amino acids. Germline loops: CDR1 SGHRS, CDR2 YFSETQ. The V and J ends lost 4 bases and 7 bases respectively, with 12 bases between them. CDR3 sequence (DNA): TGCGCCAGCAGCCCAACAGGGAGGCAGCCCCAGCATTTT. It is translated as CASSPTGRQPQHF. Full variable domain (rest looked up from reference TRBV5-1 and TRBJ1-5): KAGVTQTPRYLIKTRGQQVTLSCSPISGHRSVSWYQQTPGQGLQFLFEYFSETQRNKGNFPGRFSGRQFSNSRSEMNVSTLELGDSALYLCASSPTGRQPQHFGDGTRLSIL.

This clonotype has at least ten counts. The chain links TRBV4-3 to TRBJ2-1; weak D call: TRBD1 (5 bases). Trimming shortened V by 0 bases and J by 3 bases, and 9 bases separated the two germline ends. CDR3 size: 15 residues. The germline V gene has CDR1 LGHNA and CDR2 YSLEER. The DNA for the CDR3 is TGCGCCAGCAGCCAAGATGGGGCTGGCTACAATGAGCAGTTCTTC. This translates into CASSQDGAGYNEQFF.

This clonotype occurred many times. The rearrangement links TRBV7-9 to TRBJ1-2, with a tentative D call TRBD1 (5 bases). Trimming took off 1 base at V and 8 bases at J, with 11 bases between the two ends. This CDR3 comprises 13 residues. Germline V gene data show CDR1 as SEHNR and CDR2 as FQNEAQ (reference sequence). Here the CDR3 reads CASSLGGEGGYTF. CDR3 bases: TGTGCCAGCAGCTTAGGAGGGGAGGGCGGCTACACCTTC.

This clonotype was counted between two and nine times. V usage is TRBV5-1 and J usage is TRBJ1-2; D is unclear. This CDR3 comprises 12 residues. V was pared by 5 bases and J by 4 bases, with 9 bases between. CDR1 SGHRS and CDR2 YFSETQ come from the germline V gene. CDR3: CASRRDFYGYTF. In DNA, the CDR3 is TGCGCCAGCAGGAGGGATTTCTATGGCTACACCTTC.

This rearrangement joins TRBV7-2 to TRBJ1-5, with 7 positions matching TRBD1. V was clipped by 5 bases and J by 0 bases; unmatched bases: 4. The CDR3 spans 15 residues. Germline V gene data show CDR1 as SGHTA and CDR2 as FQGNSA. The CDR3 nucleotides are TGTGCCAGCAGCCCGGGACAGTATAGCAATCAGCCCCAGCATTTT. Its protein product is CASSPGQYSNQPQHF.

This clonotype has a count of ten or more. The rearrangement uses TRBV6-2 or TRBV6-3 and TRBJ2-1; 8 nucleotides line up with TRBD2. V dropped 5 bases and J dropped 5; count of bases not matched to a gene: 14. There are 17 residues in the CDR3. Germline V gives CDR1 MNHEY, CDR2 SVGEGT. The CDR3 DNA reads as TGTGCCAGCAGTCACCAAGTTAAGGCGGGAGGACACAATGAGCAGTTCTTC. Translating it yields CASSHQVKAGGHNEQFF.

This clonotype was seen many times. This chain links TRBV5-6 with TRBJ1-5; D may be TRBD1 (5 bases). Germline V gene data show CDR1 as SGHDT and CDR2 as YYEEEE. The CDR3 totals 15 residues. V lost 1 base to trimming and J lost 2 bases, with 10 bases between them. As DNA, the CDR3 is TGTGCCAGCAGCTTGCTGCAGGGCGGCAATCAGCCCCAGCATTTT. This sequence encodes CASSLLQGGNQPQHF.

This clonotype appeared many times. The rearrangement links TRBV6-1 to TRBJ2-2, with D maybe TRBD2 (6 bases). The V end lost 4 bases, the J end lost 4 bases, and 13 bases lay between the germline ends. The CDR3 is 15 residues long. Germline CDR1 MNHNS, CDR2 SASEGT. The CDR3 DNA follows: TGTGCCAGCAGTGCTTCATCGGGAGTCACCGGGGAGCTGTTTTTT. This encodes CASSASSGVTGELFF.

Of note for this clonotype: A much larger clone lies a single base off, so this may be a read error. The chain links TRBV29-1 to TRBJ2-7; 9 bases line up with TRBD1. Germline CDR1 SQVTM, CDR2 ANQGSEA. This CDR3 contains 13 residues. CDR3 bases: TGCAGCGTTGAGGGACAGGGAGTATACGAGCAGAACTTC. Encoded protein: CSVEGQGVYEQNF.

This clonotype was recorded once. The chain employs TRBV28 and TRBJ2-7; the D gene is possibly TRBD1 (5 bases). The V gene lost 3 bases and the J gene lost 5 bases, with 14 bases spanning the gap. CDR3 length: 14 residues. The germline CDR1 and CDR2 sequences are MDHEN and SYDVKM. The CDR3 coding sequence is TGTGCCAGCAGTTTCAGGGCAGGGTACCACGAGCAGTACTTC. Translated: CASSFRAGYHEQYF.

There are many counts of this clonotype. This chain links TRBV3-1 with TRBJ2-6, with a tentative D call TRBD2 (5 bases). This CDR3 is 16 amino acids long. V was cut by 1 base and J by 2 bases, with 9 bases left in between. CDR1 and CDR2 from the germline V gene are LGHDT and YNNKEL (reference sequence). This chain's CDR3 is CASSQAAGTGANVLTF. The CDR3 DNA sequence: TGTGCCAGCAGCCAAGCGGCCGGGACTGGGGCCAACGTCCTGACTTTC.

In its sample, this clonotype was seen many times. Here the CDR3 DNA reads TGTGCCAGCAAAGCCAACATTAACTATGGCTACACCTTC. This codes for CASKANINYGYTF. This chain joins TRBV28 and TRBJ1-2; D unclear. This CDR3 is built from 13 residues. Trimming took off 7 bases at V and 1 base at J, with 10 bases between the two ends. CDR1 is MDHEN, CDR2 SYDVKM, per germline.

This clonotype was seen many times. The chain joins TRBV28 to TRBJ2-7; D tentatively reads TRBD1 or TRBD2 (5 bases each). Per germline, CDR1 MDHEN and CDR2 SYDVKM. V was pared by 7 bases and J by 7 bases, with 20 bases between. The CDR3 covers 14 residues. The CDR3 nucleotides are TGTGCCAGCACCCCTTGGGGGTCAGGCCGTGAGCAGTACTTC. As protein: CASTPWGSGREQYF.